What follows describes a single T cell receptor beta chain. The protocol was immunoSEQ multiplex PCR, while the TCRdb copy is restricted to in-frame clones and leaves out a portion. The data hold 120,000 or so clones, with over 75% observed a single time. The source of the sample is a study of control samples from healthy donors and cancer patients. Sequencing was performed on blood. The receptor was derived from a man younger than 30 in good health.

The CDR3 region is CASSLFVGQGYSYNSPLHF. The CDR3 nucleotides are TGTGCCAGCAGTTTATTCGTAGGACAGGGATACTCCTATAATTCACCCCTCCACTTT. The chain uses TRBV27 and TRBJ1-6, with 8 bases that match TRBD1. The CDR3 spans 19 residues. The germline V gene has CDR1 MNHEY and CDR2 SMNVEV (reference sequence). Losses at the gene ends were 1 base for V and 0 bases for J; bases not matched to a gene: 8.